This is a list of T cell receptor beta chains from one sample in a study of blood T cells in healthy people across ages. TCRdb ran MiXCR on the 5' RACE reads and lists one entry per CDR3 protein. This sample has about 680,000 distinct CDR3 sequences, with 45% to 50% found just once. Sequenced: blood. All receptors come from a woman aged 60-70 years in good health. Each CDR3 is given with its conserved first and last residue. The order of the fields is V gene, J gene, D gene, clone size, CDR3 DNA, CDR3 protein. The D gene is left open where the match is weak. Clone size is not always given. Where it is, it says once, few, many or a class for expanded clones.

>TRBV28|TRBJ2-3|.|once
TGTGCCAGCAGTTCAATACTCGGTAACACAGATACGCAGTATTTT
CASSSILGNTDTQYF
>TRBV20-1|TRBJ2-7|TRBD1|.
TGCAGTGCTAGAGAGGAAGACAGGGCCGAGCAGTACTTC
CSAREEDRAEQYF
>TRBV4-2|TRBJ1-1|TRBD1|few
TGTGCCAGCAGCCAACTCATCAGACAGGGGCTTAACACTGAAGCTTTCTTT
CASSQLIRQGLNTEAFF
>TRBV28|TRBJ1-5|.|.
TGTGCCAGCACCCCGGGACTTGGTACCAATCAGCCCCAGCATTTT
CASTPGLGTNQPQHF
>TRBV12-3/TRBV12-4|TRBJ2-7|.|.
TGTGCCAGCAGTCCCACCCGCCAGGGGAATTTCTACGAGCAGTACTTC
CASSPTRQGNFYEQYF
>TRBV20-1|TRBJ2-7|TRBD2|.
TGCGGTGCTAGGACTAGCGGAAACTACGAGCAGTACTTC
CGARTSGNYEQYF
>TRBV7-2|TRBJ2-3|.|.
TGTGCCAGCAGCCGGGACTTCCAAACGCAGTATTTT
CASSRDFQTQYF
>TRBV6-1|TRBJ2-7|.|few
TGTGCCAGCAGCCGAGGTTCAGGAGGGGACTACGAGCAGTACTTC
CASSRGSGGDYEQYF
>TRBV15|TRBJ2-4|.|.
TGTGCCACCAGCAGAGAAAACATTCAAAACATTCAGTACTTC
CATSRENIQNIQYF
>TRBV7-9|TRBJ1-5|.|once
TGTGCCAGCAGCCGCGATGTAGGGGGCAATCAGCCCCAGCATTTT
CASSRDVGGNQPQHF
>TRBV20-1|TRBJ1-2|.|.
TGCAGTGCTAGCACGACCGGAAATGCCCACTATGGCTACACCTTC
CSASTTGNAHYGYTF
>TRBV5-1|TRBJ2-1|.|.
TGCGCCAGCAGCCCCATAGACTACAATGAGCAGTTCTTC
CASSPIDYNEQFF
>TRBV10-3|TRBJ1-1|.|.
TGTGCCATCAGGGACCCCGGCGGGGCTTTCTTT
CAIRDPGGAFF
>TRBV12-3/TRBV12-4|TRBJ2-1|.|.
TGTGCCAGCAGTGCTCCCTACAATGAGCAGTTCTTC
CASSAPYNEQFF
>TRBV7-3|TRBJ2-5|TRBD1|.
TGTGCCAGCAGCGCCTTCACGACAGGGGCCCAAGAGACCCAGTACTTC
CASSAFTTGAQETQYF
>TRBV5-4|TRBJ2-5|.|few
TGTGCCAGCAGCTTTTCGGGCAGCCAAGAGACCCAGTACTTC
CASSFSGSQETQYF
>TRBV10-3|TRBJ2-7|.|.
TGTGCCATCAGTGAGGCAGGTCCCCTCTACGAGCAGTACTTC
CAISEAGPLYEQYF
>TRBV28|TRBJ1-2|TRBD1|.
TGTGCCAGCAGTCCTACGGGACAGGGGCGAGGTGGCTACACCTTC
CASSPTGQGRGGYTF
>TRBV15|TRBJ2-7|.|few
TGTGCCACCAGCAGAGAGGGAGAGTCCTACGAGCAGTACTTC
CATSREGESYEQYF
>TRBV2|TRBJ2-3|.|.
TGTGCCAGCAGTGCCCGGACATTCCGCACAGATACGCAGTATTTT
CASSARTFRTDTQYF
>TRBV28|TRBJ1-2|.|.
TGTGCCAGCAGTTTAGCAGAGTATGGCTACACCTTC
CASSLAEYGYTF
>TRBV20-1|TRBJ1-2|.|few
TGCAGTGCTAGACCCGGGCCAGGCTATGGCTACACCTTC
CSARPGPGYGYTF
>TRBV11-2|TRBJ1-5|.|few
TGTGCCAGCAGCTTAACCAACAATCAGCCCCAGCATTTT
CASSLTNNQPQHF
>TRBV5-1|TRBJ2-7|TRBD1|.
TGCGCCAGCAGCACGGCCGGGACAGGTGGCTACGAGCAGTACTTC
CASSTAGTGGYEQYF
>TRBV6-2/TRBV6-3|TRBJ2-4|.|once
TGTGCCAGCAGTTACCCCCTCGGAGAGGAATCCGGGAGAGCCAAAAACATTCAGTACTTC
CASSYPLGEESGRAKNIQYF
>TRBV7-2|TRBJ2-5|TRBD2|.
TGTGCCAGCAGCATACGGGACGGGCGGGGGGAGACCCAGTACTTC
CASSIRDGRGETQYF
>TRBV7-2|TRBJ2-7|TRBD2|.
TGTGTCAGCCAAAAGGGACCTAGCGGGAATTACGAGCAGTACTTC
CVSQKGPSGNYEQYF
>TRBV7-9|TRBJ1-4|.|.
TGTGCCGGCAGCCACGGACAGCTAAATGAAAAACTGTTTTTT
CAGSHGQLNEKLFF